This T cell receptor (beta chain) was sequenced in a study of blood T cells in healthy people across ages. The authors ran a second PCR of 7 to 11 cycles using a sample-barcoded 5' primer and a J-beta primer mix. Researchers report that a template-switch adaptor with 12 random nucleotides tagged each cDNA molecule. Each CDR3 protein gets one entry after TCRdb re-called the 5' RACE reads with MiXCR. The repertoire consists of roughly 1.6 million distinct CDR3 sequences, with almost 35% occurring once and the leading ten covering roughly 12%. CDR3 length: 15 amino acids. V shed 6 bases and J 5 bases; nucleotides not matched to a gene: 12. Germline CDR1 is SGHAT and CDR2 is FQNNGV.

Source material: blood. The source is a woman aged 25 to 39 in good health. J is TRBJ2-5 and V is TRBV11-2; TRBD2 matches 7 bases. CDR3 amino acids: CASSFLSGDGETQYF. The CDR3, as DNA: TGTGCCAGCAGTTTTCTCAGCGGGGACGGTGAGACCCAGTACTTC.